The rows below give T cell receptor beta chains drawn from one sample of a study of blood T cells in healthy people across ages. TCRdb recomputed calls from the 5' RACE reads with MiXCR, one row per CDR3 protein. The data show fewer than 2,000,000 distinct CDR3 sequences, with approximately 39% seen just once and roughly 23% held by the top ten. Sequenced: blood. Receptors were obtained from a human donor in good health. Each CDR3 is given with its conserved first and last residue. A D gene is named only where the DNA matches it firmly. Clone size is not always given. Where it is, it says once, few, many or a class for expanded clones.

NA,TRBJ2-5,TRBV6-1,few,CASSEGGGETQYF,TGTGCCAGTAGTGAAGGGGGAGGCGAGACCCAGTACTTC
TRBD2,TRBJ2-2,TRBV5-4,NA,CASSFPAGAAVAPVANTGELFF,TGTGCCAGCAGCTTCCCAGCGGGGGCGGCTGTGGCCCCAGTCGCGAACACCGGGGAGCTGTTTTTT
NA,TRBJ2-3,TRBV12-3/TRBV12-4,NA,CASRRRYPYTQYF,TGTGCCAGCAGGCGCCGGTACCCTTATACGCAGTATTTT
NA,TRBJ2-1,TRBV20-1,few,CSVLQTLSFYNEQFF,TGCAGTGTCCTCCAGACTCTTAGTTTCTACAATGAGCAGTTCTTC
TRBD2,TRBJ2-1,TRBV4-3,NA,CASSQDELAGGPDEQFF,TGCGCCAGCAGCCAAGATGAACTAGCGGGGGGGCCCGATGAGCAGTTCTTC
TRBD1,TRBJ2-4,TRBV7-2,few,CASSPGGSAKNIQYF,TGTGCCAGCAGCCCAGGGGGTTCGGCCAAAAACATTCAGTACTTC
TRBD1,TRBJ2-1,TRBV5-1,NA,CASSLGDSEQFF,TGCGCCAGCAGCTTGGGGGACAGCGAGCAGTTCTTC
TRBD2,TRBJ2-5,TRBV3-1,NA,CASSQEHWGGRQETQYF,TGTGCCAGCAGCCAAGAACATTGGGGGGGGAGACAAGAGACCCAGTACTTC
NA,TRBJ1-2,TRBV21-1,NA,CASTTPRGRGGYTF,TGTGCCAGCACAACGCCAAGGGGTCGGGGAGGCTACACCTTC
NA,TRBJ2-3,TRBV2,NA,CASKWKGLDTQYF,TGTGCCAGCAAATGGAAAGGGCTTGATACGCAGTATTTT
TRBD2,TRBJ2-1,TRBV4-3,NA,CASSQDAQTSGGPGYNEQFF,TGCGCCAGCAGCCAAGATGCCCAAACTAGCGGGGGGCCGGGTTACAATGAGCAGTTCTTC
NA,TRBJ2-7,TRBV28,once,CASSYPTTGYEQYF,TGTGCCAGCAGTTATCCGACGACCGGCTACGAGCAGTACTTC
TRBD1,TRBJ2-5,TRBV7-2,NA,CASSFDRGWETQYF,TGTGCCAGCAGCTTTGACAGGGGATGGGAGACCCAGTACTTC
NA,TRBJ1-5,TRBV29-1,NA,CSVRRKDSNQPRHF,TGCAGCGTCCGACGGAAAGATAGCAATCAGCCCCGGCATTTT
TRBD2,TRBJ2-3,TRBV6-1,few,CASSGMLGTNTDTQYF,TGTGCCAGCAGCGGAATGTTGGGGACTAACACAGATACGCAGTATTTT
NA,TRBJ2-1,TRBV7-3,few,CASSYSGLNNEQFF,TGTGCCAGCAGCTACTCGGGGCTTAACAATGAGCAGTTCTTC
TRBD1,TRBJ2-7,TRBV5-1,few,CASSLHQGQGTYEQYF,TGCGCCAGCAGCTTGCATCAAGGACAGGGGACCTACGAGCAGTACTTC
NA,TRBJ2-5,TRBV11-2,NA,CASSLGSPRETQYF,TGTGCCAGCAGCTTAGGAAGTCCAAGGGAGACCCAGTACTTC
NA,TRBJ2-5,TRBV25-1,few,CASSDFGTVETQYF,TGTGCCAGCAGTGATTTCGGGACGGTAGAGACCCAGTACTTC
TRBD1,TRBJ2-3,TRBV4-1,NA,CASSLQGVGTGFSDTQYF,TGCGCCAGCAGTCTTCAAGGAGTCGGGACAGGGTTTTCAGATACGCAGTATTTT
NA,TRBJ2-1,TRBV4-1,NA,CASSQDSWNEQFF,TGCGCCAGCAGCCAAGATAGCTGGAATGAGCAGTTCTTC
NA,TRBJ1-2,TRBV20-1,NA,CSTRFGQNYGCTF,NA
NA,TRBJ1-2,TRBV7-2,few,CASRQNSAHGYTF,TGTGCCAGCAGACAAAATAGTGCGCATGGCTACACCTTC
NA,TRBJ1-1,TRBV2,NA,CASSEQLGEAFF,TGTGCCAGCAGTGAACAGTTGGGTGAAGCTTTCTTT
TRBD2,TRBJ2-3,TRBV7-9,few,CASSLSLGVAGGRTDTQYF,TGTGCCAGCAGCTTATCGCTCGGCGTAGCGGGGGGCCGCACAGATACGCAGTATTTT
NA,TRBJ1-5,TRBV27,few,CASSLNREDQPQHF,TGTGCCAGCAGTTTAAATAGGGAGGATCAGCCCCAGCATTTT
NA,TRBJ1-2,TRBV2,NA,CASRGRGQAGYTF,TGTGCCAGCAGGGGACGGGGGCAGGCTGGCTACACCTTC
NA,TRBJ2-4,TRBV18,NA,CASSQQGFDIQYF,TGTGCCAGCTCACAACAAGGGTTCGACATTCAGTACTTC
NA,TRBJ1-2,TRBV20-1,NA,CSASRGRPNYGYTF,TGCAGTGCTAGTAGGGGAAGGCCTAACTATGGCTACACCTTC
NA,TRBJ2-1,TRBV6-6,NA,CASSKPGQSTYNEQFF,TGTGCCAGCAGCAAGCCCGGACAGAGTACCTACAATGAGCAGTTCTTC
NA,TRBJ2-1,TRBV7-3,few,CASGVGASEQFF,TGTGCCAGCGGGGTGGGGGCTAGTGAGCAGTTCTTC
TRBD1,TRBJ2-7,TRBV29-1,few,CSVDSGQGAYEQYF,TGCAGCGTTGATTCAGGGCAGGGGGCCTACGAGCAGTACTTC
NA,TRBJ2-5,TRBV20-1,NA,CSATGQIGETQYF,TGCAGTGCTACCGGACAGATTGGGGAGACCCAGTACTTC
NA,TRBJ2-7,TRBV7-2,NA,CASSLWGPSEQYF,TGTGCCAGCAGCCTTTGGGGCCCTTCGGAGCAGTACTTC